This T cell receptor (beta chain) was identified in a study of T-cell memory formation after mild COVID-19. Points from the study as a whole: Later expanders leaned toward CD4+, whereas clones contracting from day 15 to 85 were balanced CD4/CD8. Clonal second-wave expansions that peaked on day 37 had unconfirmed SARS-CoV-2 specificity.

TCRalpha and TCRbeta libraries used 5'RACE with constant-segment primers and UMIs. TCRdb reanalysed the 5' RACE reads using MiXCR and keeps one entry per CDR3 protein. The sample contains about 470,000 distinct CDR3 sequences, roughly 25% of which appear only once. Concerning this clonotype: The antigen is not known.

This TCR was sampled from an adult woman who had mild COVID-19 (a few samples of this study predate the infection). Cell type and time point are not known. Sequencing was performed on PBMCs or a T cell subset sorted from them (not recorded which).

The CDR3, as DNA: TGCAGTGCTAGGCTCCGGACTAGCGGAATTTATTGGGAAGAGACCCAGTACTTC. Its translation is CSARLRTSGIYWEETQYF. J is TRBJ2-5 and V is TRBV20-1; TRBD2 agrees at 10 bases. From germline, CDR1 is DFQATT and CDR2 SNEGSKA (reference sequence). V shed 3 bases, J shed 3 bases, and the junction held 16 bases outside the gene matches. The CDR3 has 18 amino acids.